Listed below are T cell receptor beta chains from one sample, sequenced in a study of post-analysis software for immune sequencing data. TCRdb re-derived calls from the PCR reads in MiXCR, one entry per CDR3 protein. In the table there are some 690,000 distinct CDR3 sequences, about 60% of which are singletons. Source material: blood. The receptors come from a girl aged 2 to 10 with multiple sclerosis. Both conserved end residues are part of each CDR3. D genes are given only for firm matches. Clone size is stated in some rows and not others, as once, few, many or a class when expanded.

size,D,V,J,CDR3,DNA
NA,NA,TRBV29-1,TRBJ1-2,CSVEGPGSSGGYTF,TGCAGCGTAGAAGGGCCAGGTTCCAGCGGTGGCTACACCTTC
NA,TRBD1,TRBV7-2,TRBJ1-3,CASSRTGTSGNTIYF,TGTGCCAGCAGCAGGACAGGGACCTCTGGAAACACCATATATTTT
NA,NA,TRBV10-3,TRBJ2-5,CAISMTDQETQYF,TGTGCCATCAGTATGACAGACCAAGAGACCCAGTACTTC
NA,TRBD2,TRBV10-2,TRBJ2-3,CASSDPSGGEADTQYF,TGCGCCAGCAGTGACCCTAGCGGGGGTGAGGCAGATACGCAGTATTTT
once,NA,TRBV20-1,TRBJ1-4,CSAGSTGATNEKLFF,TGCAGTGCTGGGTCGACAGGTGCAACTAATGAAAAACTGTTTTTT
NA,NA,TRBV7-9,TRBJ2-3,CASSGRSGKLLDTQYF,TGTGCCAGCAGCGGACGGTCCGGGAAGCTCCTAGATACGCAGTATTTT
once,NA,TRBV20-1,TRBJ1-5,CSARTTPDSDQPQHF,TGCAGTGCTAGAACCACCCCGGACAGTGATCAGCCCCAGCATTTT
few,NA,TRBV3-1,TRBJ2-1,CASSPAAYNEQFF,TGTGCCAGCAGCCCAGCGGCCTACAATGAGCAGTTCTTC
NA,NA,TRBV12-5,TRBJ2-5,CASGLFETQYF,TGTGCTAGTGGTTTGTTTGAGACCCAGTACTTC
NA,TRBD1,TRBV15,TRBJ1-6,CATSPRDRNSPLHF,TGTGCCACCAGCCCCCGGGACAGAAATTCACCCCTCCACTTT
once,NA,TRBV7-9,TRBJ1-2,CASSSPRAGSNSGYTF,TGTGCCAGCAGCTCCCCTAGGGCGGGGTCCAACTCTGGCTACACCTTC
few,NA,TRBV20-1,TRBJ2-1,CSARENEQFF,TGCAGTGCTAGGGAGAATGAGCAGTTCTTC
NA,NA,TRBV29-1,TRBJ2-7,CSAVPAGAPNEQYF,NA
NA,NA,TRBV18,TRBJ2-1,CASSPPSSSYNEQFF,TGTGCCAGCTCACCACCCTCGAGCTCCTACAATGAGCAGTTCTTC
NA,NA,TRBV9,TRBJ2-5,CASSASVQETQETQYF,TGTGCCAGCAGCGCGAGCGTACAGGAAACGCAAGAGACCCAGTACTTC
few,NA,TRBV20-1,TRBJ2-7,CSATAAGPAYEQYF,TGCAGTGCTACCGCGGCAGGGCCTGCCTACGAGCAGTACTTC
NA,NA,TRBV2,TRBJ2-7,CASSEAGGREEQYF,TGTGCCAGCAGTGAAGCCGGGGGGCGTGAAGAGCAGTACTTC
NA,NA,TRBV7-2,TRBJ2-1,CASSLGVAGRGNEQFF,TGTGCCAGCAGCTTAGGAGTGGCGGGGAGAGGCAATGAGCAGTTCTTC
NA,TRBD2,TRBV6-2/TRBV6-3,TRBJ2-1,CASSPPGTSGVNEQFF,TGTGCCAGCAGCCCGCCCGGGACTAGCGGGGTCAATGAGCAGTTCTTC
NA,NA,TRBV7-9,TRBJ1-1,CASSTRGDGSTEAFF,TGTGCCAGCAGCACCAGAGGAGATGGTAGTACTGAAGCTTTCTTT
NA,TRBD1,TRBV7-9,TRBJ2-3,CASSQEGGATDTQYF,TGTGCCAGCAGCCAGGAAGGGGGCGCAACAGATACGCAGTATTTT
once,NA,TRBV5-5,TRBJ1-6,CASSSLTGLETPLHF,TGTGCCAGCAGCTCCTTGACGGGGTTGGAGACACCCCTCCACTTT
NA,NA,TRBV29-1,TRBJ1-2,CSVGGAPNYGYTF,TGCAGCGTTGGGGGGGCGCCTAACTATGGCTACACCTTC
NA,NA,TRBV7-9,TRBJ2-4,CASSLSAGVEGDIQYF,TGTGCCAGCAGCTTGTCGGCCGGGGTCGAGGGAGACATTCAGTACTTC
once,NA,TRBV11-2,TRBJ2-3,CASSLGALADTQYF,TGTGCCAGCAGCTTAGGAGCATTGGCAGATACGCAGTATTTT
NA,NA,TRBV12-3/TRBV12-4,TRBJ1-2,CASSFTGGYTF,TGTGCCAGCAGTTTTACCGGCGGCTACACCTTC
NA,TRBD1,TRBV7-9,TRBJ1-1,CASSLNGRGRKLNTEAFF,TGTGCCAGCAGCTTAAACGGCAGGGGGCGGAAATTGAACACTGAAGCTTTCTTT
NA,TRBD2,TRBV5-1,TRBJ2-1,CASRESGRDDNEQFF,TGCGCCAGCAGGGAAAGCGGGAGGGATGACAATGAGCAGTTCTTC
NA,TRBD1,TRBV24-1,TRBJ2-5,CATSDTGAAETQYF,TGTGCCACCAGTGACACAGGGGCGGCGGAGACCCAGTACTTC
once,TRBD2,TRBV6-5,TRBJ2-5,CASRPGLAGARETQYF,TGTGCCAGCAGACCTGGACTAGCGGGGGCCCGCGAGACCCAGTACTTC
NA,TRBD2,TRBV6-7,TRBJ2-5,CASRPRLAGVEEETQYF,TGTGCCAGCAGGCCCAGACTAGCGGGAGTCGAGGAAGAGACCCAGTACTTC
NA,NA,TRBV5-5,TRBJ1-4,CASSRTVTNEKLFF,TGTGCCAGCAGCCGGACAGTGACTAATGAAAAACTGTTTTTT
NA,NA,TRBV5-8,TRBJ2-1,CASTKEQGSYNEQFF,TGTGCCAGCACCAAAGAGCAGGGGTCCTACAATGAGCAGTTCTTC